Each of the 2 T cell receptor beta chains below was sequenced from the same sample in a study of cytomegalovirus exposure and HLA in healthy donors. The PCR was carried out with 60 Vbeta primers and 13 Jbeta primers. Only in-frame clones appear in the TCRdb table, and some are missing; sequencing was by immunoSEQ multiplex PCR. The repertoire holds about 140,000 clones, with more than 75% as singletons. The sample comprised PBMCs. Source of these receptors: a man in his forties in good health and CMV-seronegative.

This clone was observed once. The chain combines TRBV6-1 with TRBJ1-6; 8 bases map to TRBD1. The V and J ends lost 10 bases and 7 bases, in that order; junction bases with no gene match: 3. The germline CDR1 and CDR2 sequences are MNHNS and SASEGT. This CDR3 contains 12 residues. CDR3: CATRGQNSPLHF. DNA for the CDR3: TGTGCCACCAGGGGGCAAAATTCACCCCTCCACTTT.

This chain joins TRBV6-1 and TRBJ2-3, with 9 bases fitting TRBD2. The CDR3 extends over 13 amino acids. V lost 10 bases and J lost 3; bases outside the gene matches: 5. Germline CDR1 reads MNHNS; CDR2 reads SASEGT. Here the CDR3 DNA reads TGTGCCACCACTAGCGGGTTAACAGATACGCAGTATTTT. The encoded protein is CATTSGLTDTQYF.